This entry is about one TCR beta chain. TCRdb recomputed calls from the RT-PCR reads with MiXCR, one row per CDR3 protein. This sample has about 570,000 distinct CDR3 sequences, with about 11% found just once. The source of the sample is a study of response to subunit inactivated influenza vaccine. CDR1 is LNHDA, CDR2 SQIVND, per germline (reference sequence). V lost 4 bases, J lost 8 bases, and 14 bases lay in between. The CDR3 consists of 13 residues. These data also formed part of another study, on T cells expressing NK-cell markers. According to that study: TCR beta cDNA was generated via 5'RACE template switching incorporating UMIs. CD8+ T cells in over 5 donors included dominant NKG2C+ clonotypes at 1.0-7.0%.

The source material was PBMCs from blood, sampled on the day of vaccination. The chain couples TRBV19 to TRBJ1-2; D ambiguous. The sequence was obtained from a man aged 45-60 years who received an inactivated influenza vaccine. The CDR3 here is CASSTVLGTGYTF. The CDR3 nucleotides are TGTGCCAGTAGTACAGTCCTCGGAACCGGCTACACCTTC. Full variable domain (remainder filled in from reference TRBV19 and TRBJ1-2): DGGITQSPKYLFRKEGQNVTLSCEQNLNHDAMYWYRQDPGQGLRLIYYSQIVNDFQKGDIAEGYSVSREKKESFPLTVTSAQKNPTAFYLCASSTVLGTGYTFGSGTRLTVV.